This T cell receptor (beta chain) was sequenced for a study of Ad26.COV2.S vaccination and SARS-CoV-2 variants. In the study overall: The authors gave Ad26.COV2.S intramuscularly, either once or twice 56 days apart.

As to treatment: around 19 received Ad26.COV2.S at low or high dose, single or two shots; roughly five received placebo; per-sample allocation not given. The samples were gathered on day 63 after the first injection of vaccine or placebo. This CDR3 has 10 residues. Only in-frame clones appear in the TCRdb table, and some are missing; sequencing was by immunoSEQ multiplex PCR. The sample lists about 440,000 clones; roughly 91% were seen once. Points on this clone: Its specificity is unknown.

Study results and limitations: It was vaccine recipients, not placebo recipients, who had the higher spike-specific TCR breadth.

This specimen was peripheral blood, taken in a trial of Ad26.COV2.S vaccine versus placebo. The receptor was derived from a person between 18 and 59 years old who received the Ad26.COV2.S COVID-19 vaccine or a placebo. The rearrangement uses TRBV21-1 and TRBJ2-5; TRBD2 was called by the table and not checked on the DNA. TRBV21-1 is flagged as a pseudogene. DNA of the CDR3: TGTGCCAGTCTCCAAGAGACCCAGTACTTC. This gives the protein CASLQETQYF.